These 9 T cell receptor beta chains were all obtained from the same sample, sequenced in a study of T-cell memory formation after mild COVID-19. TCRdb ran MiXCR on the 5' RACE reads and lists one entry per CDR3 protein. The sample carries fewer than 650,000 distinct CDR3 sequences, about a fifth recorded once. The sequencing input was PBMCs or a T cell subset sorted from them (not recorded which). The receptors shown here come from an adult woman who had mild COVID-19 (a few samples of this study predate the infection). Cell type and time point are not known.

The chain links TRBV3-1 to TRBJ2-5; 8 bases line up with TRBD2. The CDR3 totals 15 residues. Germline V gene data show CDR1 as LGHDT and CDR2 as YNNKEL (reference sequence). V trimming: 4 bases; J trimming: 7 bases; junction bases outside the gene matches: 11. The CDR3 sequence: CASSPSAGGRVTQYF. CDR3 coding DNA: TGTGCCAGCAGCCCCAGTGCGGGAGGTCGAGTGACCCAGTACTTC.

This clonotype appeared a few times. The chain is built from TRBV7-9 and TRBJ1-2, with D unclear. This CDR3 comprises 12 residues. Germline CDR1 is SEHNR and CDR2 is FQNEAQ (reference sequence). The V end was cut by 0 bases, the J end by 7 bases, with 6 bases between. Written as DNA, the CDR3 is TGTGCCAGCAGCTTAGCGGGCTCTGGCTACACCTTC. Residues: CASSLAGSGYTF.

This clonotype was recorded a few times. V gene TRBV5-1 combines with J gene TRBJ2-2; TRBD2 is a possible D gene (6 bases). Germline CDR1 is SGHRS and CDR2 is YFSETQ. The CDR3 is 15 amino acids. Trimming shortened V by 4 bases and J by 4 bases, and 14 bases separated the two germline ends. CDR3 protein: CASSPRAGSTGELFF. CDR3 DNA: TGCGCCAGCAGCCCTAGGGCCGGGAGCACCGGGGAGCTGTTTTTT.

This clonotype was recorded a few times. The V call is TRBV9, the J call TRBJ2-1; the match to TRBD1 covers 9 bases. The trim removed 4 bases at V and 3 bases at J, leaving 8 bases unmatched. Germline assignment: CDR1 SGDLS and CDR2 YYNGEE. CDR3 size: 16 residues. Here the CDR3 DNA reads TGTGCCAGCAGCCTAGGACAGGGGACCTACTACAATGAGCAGTTCTTC. It yields the protein CASSLGQGTYYNEQFF. Full variable domain (remainder filled in from reference TRBV9 and TRBJ2-1): DSGVTQTPKHLITATGQRVTLRCSPRSGDLSVYWYQQSLDQGLQFLIQYYNGEERAKGNILERFSAQQFPDLHSELNLSSLELGDSALYFCASSLGQGTYYNEQFFGPGTRLTVL.

V usage is TRBV7-9 and J usage is TRBJ1-3; D gene unclear. The CDR3 runs to 11 residues. Per the germline V gene, CDR1 is SEHNR and CDR2 is FQNEAQ (reference sequence). Trimming removed 11 bases from V and 6 bases from J, with 11 bases in between. The CDR3 DNA follows: TGTGCCGGCACATTGCCAAACACCATATATTTT. Its translation is CAGTLPNTIYF.

J is TRBJ1-1 and V is TRBV19; 8 bases are a match to TRBD1. The V gene's germline CDR1 is LNHDA and CDR2 SQIVND (reference sequence). The V gene end was trimmed by 0 bases and the J gene end by 0 bases; junction bases not matched to a gene: 6. The CDR3 sequence is 17 residues long. CDR3 amino acids: CASSIEGTGVMNTEAFF. The CDR3 DNA reads as TGTGCCAGTAGTATAGAAGGGACAGGTGTTATGAACACTGAAGCTTTCTTT.

This clonotype occurred many times. The CDR3 is CASSWGQGTGELFF. For the CDR3, the DNA is TGCGCCAGCAGCTGGGGACAGGGCACCGGGGAGCTGTTTTTT. The rearrangement uses TRBV5-1 and TRBJ2-2, with TRBD1 matching over 9 bases. This CDR3 comprises 14 residues. Per germline, CDR1 SGHRS and CDR2 YFSETQ. V shed 3 bases, J shed 4 bases, and the junction held 1 base outside the gene matches. Based on the CDR3 plus reference TRBV5-1 and TRBJ2-2, the full variable domain is KAGVTQTPRYLIKTRGQQVTLSCSPISGHRSVSWYQQTPGQGLQFLFEYFSETQRNKGNFPGRFSGRQFSNSRSEMNVSTLELGDSALYLCASSWGQGTGELFFGEGSRLTVL.

The chain has TRBV6-6 and TRBJ1-5, with D unclear. Germline loops: CDR1 MNHNY, CDR2 SVGAGI (reference sequence). The CDR3 consists of 15 residues. V lost 2 bases and J 0 bases, leaving 8 bases between the germline ends. The CDR3 spells CASSYVDGSNQPQHF. CDR3 nucleotide sequence: TGTGCCAGCAGTTACGTGGACGGTAGCAATCAGCCCCAGCATTTT.

The V gene is TRBV3-1, the J gene TRBJ2-7, with 10 bases lining up with TRBD2. The CDR3 is made up of 19 amino acids. The germline V gene encodes CDR1 LGHDT and CDR2 YNNKEL (reference sequence). The trim removed 4 bases at V and 0 bases at J, leaving 15 bases unmatched. The CDR3 here is CASSPPPSGRGWGSYEQYF. In nucleotides, the CDR3 is TGTGCCAGCAGCCCCCCCCCTAGCGGGAGAGGGTGGGGCTCCTACGAGCAGTACTTC.